The subject of this entry is one TCR beta chain. The antigen it binds to is not known. Per-nucleotide qualities are absent, and no much larger clonotype sits a single base away. The data were obtained in a study of CD8 T cells in ankylosing spondylitis (dated by TCRdb to 2016 to 2017). A note on the overall study: The study profiled T cell receptor beta repertoires in healthy donors and ankylosing spondylitis patients to find disease-linked TCR variants. The full study cohort comprised 20 to 25 ankylosing spondylitis patients and over a hundred healthy donors. Peripheral blood was sampled, and synovial fluid was additionally collected from ankylosing spondylitis patients. Beyond this particular receptor, the publication reports: A TCR beta motif of about 8 highly homologous amino acid variants appeared characteristic of blood from ankylosing spondylitis patients. The disease-linked clones were reported as significantly enriched in matched synovial fluid samples from ankylosing spondylitis patients. The disease-linked clones had a CD8+ phenotype and were found at relatively low frequencies in peripheral blood. Some motif variants were previously reported in synovial fluid and blood of reactive arthritis patients, suggesting common disease-initiation mechanisms.

V loses 0 bases, J loses 8 bases, and the germline ends lie 8 bases apart. Reading from cysteine to phenylalanine, the CDR3 counts 13 amino acids. Only the CDR3 DNA stays, 39 bases, in frame from base 1. The germline V gene gives CDR1 as MNHEY and CDR2 as SVGEGT. Sequencing was performed on an Illumina HiSeq 2500. Quantitative 5'-RACE with molecular barcodes was used to prepare TCR beta libraries. In the authors' own workflow: Disease-linked TCR variants were identified with a new computational method built on a probabilistic model of VDJ rearrangement. The public reads were reprocessed in TCRdb via fastp at Q25 and MiXCR, keeping in-frame beta chains. When rows share a CDR3 protein, they turn into one entry using the most common DNA and genes. It is TCRdb's table, rather than the study itself, that gives the V and J calls and clone size. The sample includes 300,000 to 400,000 distinct CDR3 sequences, with approximately 22% observed a single time. The ten biggest clones cover roughly 14% of the sample.

The rearranged chain carries TRBV6-2 or TRBV6-3 and TRBJ2-1, with a tentative D call of TRBD1 or TRBD2, each matching 5 bases. Specimen: blood, either unsorted or a sorted T cell fraction (not recorded which). The sequence was collected from a male donor with ankylosing spondylitis or in good health (not recorded which). The CDR3 here reads CASSYSMGHEQFF. The DNA sequence is as follows: TGTGCCAGCAGTTACTCGATGGGACATGAGCAGTTCTTC.